This TCR beta chain was sequenced in a study of T cells in Graves' hyperthyroidism and ophthalmopathy. Stability of Graves' hyperthyroidism was defined as absent ophthalmopathy progression within 18 months. The PBMCs were sourced from fresh peripheral blood (about 9.7 ml). The table lists this clonotype with many counts. Its antigen is unidentified. Trimming removed 5 bases from V and 0 bases from J, with 14 bases in between. CDR3 length: 15 residues. CDR1 is MDHEN and CDR2 is SYDVKM in the germline V gene. TCR beta CDR3 regions were amplified from RNA. The TCR CDR3 first-round RT-PCR relied on the HTBI primer set. TCRdb used MiXCR to reprocess the multiplex PCR reads, holding one entry per CDR3 protein. This table holds approximately 210,000 distinct CDR3 sequences, under 20% found once. The study's findings and limits: The model's output predicted ophthalmopathy at a median of 6.5 months prior to onset. A model using 13 V-J features told ophthalmopathy apart from stable hyperthyroidism.

This receptor was identified in a man aged 50 or older with Graves' hyperthyroidism. The material sequenced was blood. The chain has TRBV28 and TRBJ2-7; D gene uncertain. Here the CDR3 reads CASSPRLRSSYEQYF. The DNA of the CDR3 is TGTGCCAGCAGTCCCCGGTTACGGAGCTCCTACGAGCAGTACTTC.